Below, one TCR beta chain is given with its context. The data were taken from a study of CD8 T cells in Susac syndrome. This CDR3 is built from 12 residues. The V end lost 1 base, the J end lost 5 bases, and 6 bases lay between the germline ends. Germline values: CDR1 MGHDK, CDR2 SYGVNS. cDNA came from 0.5 to 1 ug RNA primed by random hexamers. The TCR beta CDR3 was amplified by immunoSEQ multiplex PCR across 54 Vbeta, 13 Jbeta. TCRdb reprocessed the immunoSEQ multiplex PCR reads with MiXCR, giving one entry per CDR3 protein. The table records some 110,000 distinct CDR3 sequences, approximately 95% of them present only once.

Sequences were obtained from CD8+ T cells from PBMCs. This clonotype originated in a human donor with Susac syndrome. The chain is built from TRBV25-1 and TRBJ2-7; D is tentatively TRBD1 or TRBD2 (5 bases each). CDR3 residues: CASSEWGNEQYF. In DNA, the CDR3 is TGTGCCAGCAGTGAATGGGGGAACGAGCAGTACTTC.